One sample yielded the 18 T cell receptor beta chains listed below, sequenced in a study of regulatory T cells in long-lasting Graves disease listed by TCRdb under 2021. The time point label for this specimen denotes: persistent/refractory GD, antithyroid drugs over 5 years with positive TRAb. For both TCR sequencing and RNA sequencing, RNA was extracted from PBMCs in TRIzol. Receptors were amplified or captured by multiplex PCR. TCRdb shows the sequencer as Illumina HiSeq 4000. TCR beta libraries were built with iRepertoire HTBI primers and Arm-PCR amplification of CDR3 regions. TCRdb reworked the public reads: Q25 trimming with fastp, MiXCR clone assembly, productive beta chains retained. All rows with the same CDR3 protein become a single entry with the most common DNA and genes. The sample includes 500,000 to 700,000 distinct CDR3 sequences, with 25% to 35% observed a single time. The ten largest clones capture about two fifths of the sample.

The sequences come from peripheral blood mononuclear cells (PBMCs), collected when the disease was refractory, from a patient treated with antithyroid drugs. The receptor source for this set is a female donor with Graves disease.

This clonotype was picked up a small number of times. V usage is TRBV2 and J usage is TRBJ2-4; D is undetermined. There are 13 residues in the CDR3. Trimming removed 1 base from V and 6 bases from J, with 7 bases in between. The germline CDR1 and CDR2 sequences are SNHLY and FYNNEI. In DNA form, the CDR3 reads TGTGCCAGCAGTGAAGAAAGGTTAAACATTCAGTACTTC. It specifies CASSEERLNIQYF.

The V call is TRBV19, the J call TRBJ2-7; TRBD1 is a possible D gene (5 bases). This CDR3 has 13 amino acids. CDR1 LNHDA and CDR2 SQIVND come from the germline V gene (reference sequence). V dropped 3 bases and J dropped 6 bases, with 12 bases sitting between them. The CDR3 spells CASSMGLYGEQYF. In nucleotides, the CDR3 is TGTGCCAGTAGTATGGGGCTTTATGGCGAGCAGTACTTC.

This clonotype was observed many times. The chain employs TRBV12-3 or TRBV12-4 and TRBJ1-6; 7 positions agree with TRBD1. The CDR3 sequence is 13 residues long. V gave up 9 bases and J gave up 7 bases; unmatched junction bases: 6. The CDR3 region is CASSRGLNSPLHF. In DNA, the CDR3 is TGTGCCAGTAGTAGGGGGCTAAATTCACCCCTCCACTTT.

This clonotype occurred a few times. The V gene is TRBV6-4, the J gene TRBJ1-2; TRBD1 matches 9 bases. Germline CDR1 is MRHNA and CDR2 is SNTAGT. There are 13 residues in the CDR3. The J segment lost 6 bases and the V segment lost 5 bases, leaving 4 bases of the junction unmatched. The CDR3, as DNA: TGTGCCAGCAGTTGGACAGGGGAAGATGGCTACACCTTC. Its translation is CASSWTGEDGYTF.

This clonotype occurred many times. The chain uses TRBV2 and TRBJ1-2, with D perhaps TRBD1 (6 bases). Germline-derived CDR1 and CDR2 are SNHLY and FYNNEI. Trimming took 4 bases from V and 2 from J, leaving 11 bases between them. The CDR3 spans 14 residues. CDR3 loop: CASSVGTTNYGYTF. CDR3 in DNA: TGTGCCAGCAGTGTCGGGACAACGAACTATGGCTACACCTTC.

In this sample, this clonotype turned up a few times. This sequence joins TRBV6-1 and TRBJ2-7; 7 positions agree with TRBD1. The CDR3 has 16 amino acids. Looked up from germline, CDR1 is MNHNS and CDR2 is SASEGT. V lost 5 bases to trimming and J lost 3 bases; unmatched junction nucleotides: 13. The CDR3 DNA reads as TGTGCCAGCAGTACCCTACGTCGGCAGGGGGTCTACGAGCAGTACTTC. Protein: CASSTLRRQGVYEQYF.

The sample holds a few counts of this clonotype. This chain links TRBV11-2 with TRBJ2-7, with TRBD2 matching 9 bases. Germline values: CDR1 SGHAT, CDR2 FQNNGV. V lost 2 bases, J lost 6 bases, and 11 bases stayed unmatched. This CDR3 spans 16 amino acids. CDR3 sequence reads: CASSLWGSSGRTEQYF. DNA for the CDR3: TGTGCCAGCAGCTTATGGGGAAGCAGCGGGAGGACCGAGCAGTACTTC.

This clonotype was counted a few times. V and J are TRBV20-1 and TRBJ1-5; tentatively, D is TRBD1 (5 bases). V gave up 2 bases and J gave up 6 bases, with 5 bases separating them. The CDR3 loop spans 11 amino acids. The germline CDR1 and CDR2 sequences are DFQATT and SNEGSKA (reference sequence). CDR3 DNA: TGCAGTGCTAGACAGGGTCAGCCCCAGCATTTT. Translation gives CSARQGQPQHF.

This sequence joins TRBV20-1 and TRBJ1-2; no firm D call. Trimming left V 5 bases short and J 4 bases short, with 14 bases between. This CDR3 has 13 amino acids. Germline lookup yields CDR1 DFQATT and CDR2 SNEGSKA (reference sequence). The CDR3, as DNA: TGCAGTGCTCTAGAGGCGGGCGGCTATGGCTACACCTTC. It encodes CSALEAGGYGYTF.

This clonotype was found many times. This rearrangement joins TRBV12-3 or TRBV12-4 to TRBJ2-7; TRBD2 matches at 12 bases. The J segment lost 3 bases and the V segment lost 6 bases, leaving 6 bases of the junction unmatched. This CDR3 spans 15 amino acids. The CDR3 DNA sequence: TGTGCCAGCAGACCCACGACTAGCGGGAGCTACGAGCAGTACTTC. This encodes CASRPTTSGSYEQYF.

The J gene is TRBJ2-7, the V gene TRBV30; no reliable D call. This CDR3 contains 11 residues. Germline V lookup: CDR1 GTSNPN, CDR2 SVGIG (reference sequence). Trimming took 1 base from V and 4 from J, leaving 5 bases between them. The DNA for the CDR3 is TGTGCCTGGAGTGCTCAATACGAGCAGTACTTC. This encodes CAWSAQYEQYF.

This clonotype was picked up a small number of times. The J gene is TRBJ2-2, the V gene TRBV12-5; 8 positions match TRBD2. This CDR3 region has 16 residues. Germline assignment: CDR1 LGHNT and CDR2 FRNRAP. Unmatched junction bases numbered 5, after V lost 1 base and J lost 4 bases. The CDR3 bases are TGTGCTAGTGGTTTGGGTCTAGCGGGCCTCACCGGGGAGCTGTTTTTT. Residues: CASGLGLAGLTGELFF.

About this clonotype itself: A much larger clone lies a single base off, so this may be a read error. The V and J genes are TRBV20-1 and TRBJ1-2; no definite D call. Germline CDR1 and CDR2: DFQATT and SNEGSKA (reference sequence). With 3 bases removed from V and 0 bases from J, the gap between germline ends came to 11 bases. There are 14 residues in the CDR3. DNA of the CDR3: TGCAGTGCTAGTAACCGGGCGACTAACTATGGCTACACCTTC. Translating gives CSASNRATNYGYTF.

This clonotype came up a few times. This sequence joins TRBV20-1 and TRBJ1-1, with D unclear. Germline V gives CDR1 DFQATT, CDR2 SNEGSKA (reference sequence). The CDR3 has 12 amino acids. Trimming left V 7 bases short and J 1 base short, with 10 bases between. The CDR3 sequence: CSGWAANTEAFF. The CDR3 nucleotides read TGCAGTGGTTGGGCAGCGAACACTGAAGCTTTCTTT.

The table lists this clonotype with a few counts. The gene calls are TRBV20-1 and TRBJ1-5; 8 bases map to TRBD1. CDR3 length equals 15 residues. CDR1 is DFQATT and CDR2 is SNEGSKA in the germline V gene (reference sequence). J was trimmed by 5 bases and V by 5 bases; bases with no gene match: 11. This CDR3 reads CSADDAGGWDQPQHF. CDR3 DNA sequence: TGCAGTGCTGATGATGCAGGGGGCTGGGATCAGCCCCAGCATTTT.

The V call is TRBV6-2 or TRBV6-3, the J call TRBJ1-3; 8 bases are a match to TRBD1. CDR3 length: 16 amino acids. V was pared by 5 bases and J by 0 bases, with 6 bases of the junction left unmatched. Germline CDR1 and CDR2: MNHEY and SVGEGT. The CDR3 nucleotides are TGTGCCAGCAGTGAGGGACAGGCAAGCTCTGGAAACACCATATATTTT. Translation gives CASSEGQASSGNTIYF.

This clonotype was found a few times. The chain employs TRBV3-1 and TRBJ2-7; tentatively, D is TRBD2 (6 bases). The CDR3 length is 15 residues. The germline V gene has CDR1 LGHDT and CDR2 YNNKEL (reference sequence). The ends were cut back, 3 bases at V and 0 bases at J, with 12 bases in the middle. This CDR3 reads CASSQSLAPSYEQYF. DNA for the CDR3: TGTGCCAGCAGCCAGTCCCTAGCGCCCTCCTACGAGCAGTACTTC.

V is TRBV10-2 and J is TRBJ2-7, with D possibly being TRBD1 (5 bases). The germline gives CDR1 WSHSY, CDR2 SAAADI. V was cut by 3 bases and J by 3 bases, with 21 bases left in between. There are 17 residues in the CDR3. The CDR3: CASSEIQGDRQCYEQYF. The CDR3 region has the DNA TGCGCCAGCAGTGAAATCCAGGGCGATAGGCAGTGCTACGAGCAGTACTTC.